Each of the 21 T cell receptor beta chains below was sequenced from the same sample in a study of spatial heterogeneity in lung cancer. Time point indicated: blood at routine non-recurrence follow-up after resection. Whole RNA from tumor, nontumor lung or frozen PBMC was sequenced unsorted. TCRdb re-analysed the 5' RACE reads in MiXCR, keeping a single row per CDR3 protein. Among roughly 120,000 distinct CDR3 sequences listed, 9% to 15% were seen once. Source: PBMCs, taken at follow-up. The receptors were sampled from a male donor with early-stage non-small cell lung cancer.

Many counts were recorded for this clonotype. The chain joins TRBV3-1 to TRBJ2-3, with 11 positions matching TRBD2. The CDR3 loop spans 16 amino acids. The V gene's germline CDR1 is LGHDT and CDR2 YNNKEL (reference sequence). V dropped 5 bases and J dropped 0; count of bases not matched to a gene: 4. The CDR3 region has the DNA TGTGCCAGCAGCACTAGCGGGGGACCTAGCACAGATACGCAGTATTTT. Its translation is CASSTSGGPSTDTQYF.

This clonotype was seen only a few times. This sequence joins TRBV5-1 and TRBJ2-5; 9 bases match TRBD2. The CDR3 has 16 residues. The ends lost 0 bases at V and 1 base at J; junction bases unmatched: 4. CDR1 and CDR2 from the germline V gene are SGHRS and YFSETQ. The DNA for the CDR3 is TGCGCCAGCAGCTTGGACCCTAGCGGGGCCCAAGAGACCCAGTACTTC. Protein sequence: CASSLDPSGAQETQYF.

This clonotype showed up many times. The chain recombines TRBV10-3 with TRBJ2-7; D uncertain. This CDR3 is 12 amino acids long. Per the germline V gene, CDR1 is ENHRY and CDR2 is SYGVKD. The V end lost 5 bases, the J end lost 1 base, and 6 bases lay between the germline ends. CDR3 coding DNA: TGTGCCATCAGTCTAGGGTCCTACGAGCAGTACTTC. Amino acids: CAISLGSYEQYF.

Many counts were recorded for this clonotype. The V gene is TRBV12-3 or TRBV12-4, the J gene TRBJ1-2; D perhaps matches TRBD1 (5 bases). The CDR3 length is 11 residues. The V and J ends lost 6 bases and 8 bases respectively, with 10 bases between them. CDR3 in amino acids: CASSAGRGYTF. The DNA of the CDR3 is TGTGCCAGCAGCGCAGGGCGAGGCTACACCTTC.

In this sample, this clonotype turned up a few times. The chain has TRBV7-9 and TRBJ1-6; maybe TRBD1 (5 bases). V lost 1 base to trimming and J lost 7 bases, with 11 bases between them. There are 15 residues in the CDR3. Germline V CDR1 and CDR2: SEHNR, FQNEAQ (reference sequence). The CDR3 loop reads CASSLDQGVNSPLHF. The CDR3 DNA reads TGTGCCAGCAGCTTAGACCAGGGAGTGAATTCACCCCTCCACTTT.

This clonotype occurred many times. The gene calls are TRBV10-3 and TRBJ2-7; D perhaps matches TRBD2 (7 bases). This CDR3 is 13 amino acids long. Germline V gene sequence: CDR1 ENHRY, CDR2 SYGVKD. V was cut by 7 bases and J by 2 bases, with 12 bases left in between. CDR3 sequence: CAIKGGSTYEQYF. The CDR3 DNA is TGTGCCATCAAGGGGGGGAGTACCTACGAGCAGTACTTC.

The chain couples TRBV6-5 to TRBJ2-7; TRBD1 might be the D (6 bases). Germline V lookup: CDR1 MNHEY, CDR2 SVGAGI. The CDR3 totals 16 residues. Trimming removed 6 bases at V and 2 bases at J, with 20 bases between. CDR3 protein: CASRLVGQGTTYEQYF. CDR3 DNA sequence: TGTGCCAGCAGGTTGGTCGGGCAGGGGACCACCTACGAGCAGTACTTC.

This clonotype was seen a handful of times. The CDR3 DNA follows: TGCAGTGCTAGAGATTGGCCGCTGAGGACACTTGATCAGCCCCAGCATTTT. Its translation: CSARDWPLRTLDQPQHF. This sequence joins TRBV20-1 and TRBJ1-5; D may be TRBD1 (5 bases). The V end was cut by 0 bases, the J end by 5 bases, with 20 bases between. This CDR3 is 17 amino acids long. Germline V CDR1 and CDR2: DFQATT, SNEGSKA (reference sequence).

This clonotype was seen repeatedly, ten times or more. CDR3 protein: CASSQVLGLWPGELFF. In nucleotides, the CDR3 is TGTGCCAGCAGCCAAGTGCTGGGTTTGTGGCCCGGGGAGCTGTTTTTT. The gene calls are TRBV4-2 and TRBJ2-2; D remains ambiguous. Germline values: CDR1 LGHNA, CDR2 YNFKEQ. The V gene lost 1 base and the J gene lost 6 bases, with 15 bases spanning the gap. The CDR3 totals 16 residues.

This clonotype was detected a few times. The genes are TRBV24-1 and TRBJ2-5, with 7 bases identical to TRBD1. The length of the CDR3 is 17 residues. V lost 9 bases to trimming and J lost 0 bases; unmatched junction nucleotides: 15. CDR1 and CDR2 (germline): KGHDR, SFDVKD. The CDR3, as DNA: TGTGCCACCCTCGCCGGGACAGCCAATACTTACCAAGAGACCCAGTACTTC. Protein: CATLAGTANTYQETQYF.

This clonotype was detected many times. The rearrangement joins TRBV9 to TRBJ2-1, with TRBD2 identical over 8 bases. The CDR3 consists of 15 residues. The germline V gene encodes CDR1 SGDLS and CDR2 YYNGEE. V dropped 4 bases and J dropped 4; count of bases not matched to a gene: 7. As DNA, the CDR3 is TGTGCCAGCAGCACCCTAGCGGGCCGTTACAATGAGCAGTTCTTC. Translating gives CASSTLAGRYNEQFF.

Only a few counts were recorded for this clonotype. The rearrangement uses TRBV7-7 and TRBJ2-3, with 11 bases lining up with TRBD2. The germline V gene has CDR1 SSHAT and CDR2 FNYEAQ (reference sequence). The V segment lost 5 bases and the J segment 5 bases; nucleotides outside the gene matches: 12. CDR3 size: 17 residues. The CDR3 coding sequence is TGTGCCAGCAGCCTCCTCAGAGGGACTAGCGGTGGAGATACGCAGTATTTT. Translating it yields CASSLLRGTSGGDTQYF.

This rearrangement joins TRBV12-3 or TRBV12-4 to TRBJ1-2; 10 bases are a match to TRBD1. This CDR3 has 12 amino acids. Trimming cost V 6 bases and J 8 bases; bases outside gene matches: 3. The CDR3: CASSSTGGGYTF. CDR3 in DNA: TGTGCCAGCAGCTCGACAGGGGGCGGCTACACCTTC.

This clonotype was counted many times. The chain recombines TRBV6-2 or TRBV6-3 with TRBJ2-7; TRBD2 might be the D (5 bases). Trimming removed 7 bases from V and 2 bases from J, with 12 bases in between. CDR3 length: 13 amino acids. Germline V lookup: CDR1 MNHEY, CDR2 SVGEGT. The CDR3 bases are TGTGCCAGCAATCCGGCTAGCCCCTACGAGCAGTACTTC. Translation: CASNPASPYEQYF.

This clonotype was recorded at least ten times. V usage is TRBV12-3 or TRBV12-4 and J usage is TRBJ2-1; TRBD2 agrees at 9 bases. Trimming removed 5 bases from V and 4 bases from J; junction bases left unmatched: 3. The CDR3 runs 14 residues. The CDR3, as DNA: TGTGCCAGCAGTCCTAGCGGGGCATACAATGAGCAGTTCTTC. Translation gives CASSPSGAYNEQFF.

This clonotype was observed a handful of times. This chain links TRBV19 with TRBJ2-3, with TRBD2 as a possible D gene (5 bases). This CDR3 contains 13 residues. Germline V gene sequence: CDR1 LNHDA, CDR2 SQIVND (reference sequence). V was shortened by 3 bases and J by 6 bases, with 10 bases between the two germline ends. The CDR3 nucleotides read TGTGCCAGTAGTATTTCCCCGGGGGATACGCAGTATTTT. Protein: CASSISPGDTQYF.

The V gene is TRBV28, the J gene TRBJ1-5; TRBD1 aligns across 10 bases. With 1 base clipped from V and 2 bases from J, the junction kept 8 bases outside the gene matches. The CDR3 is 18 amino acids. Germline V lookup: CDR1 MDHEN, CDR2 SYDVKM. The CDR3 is CASSLSGTGVEGNQPQHF. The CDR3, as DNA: TGTGCCAGCAGTTTATCCGGGACAGGGGTTGAGGGCAATCAGCCCCAGCATTTT.

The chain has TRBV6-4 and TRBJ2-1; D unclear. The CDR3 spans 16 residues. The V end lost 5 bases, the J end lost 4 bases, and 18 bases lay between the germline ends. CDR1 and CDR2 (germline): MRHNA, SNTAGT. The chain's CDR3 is CASSRLGPASYNEQFF. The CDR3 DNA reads TGTGCCAGCAGTCGACTCGGGCCCGCTTCTTACAATGAGCAGTTCTTC.

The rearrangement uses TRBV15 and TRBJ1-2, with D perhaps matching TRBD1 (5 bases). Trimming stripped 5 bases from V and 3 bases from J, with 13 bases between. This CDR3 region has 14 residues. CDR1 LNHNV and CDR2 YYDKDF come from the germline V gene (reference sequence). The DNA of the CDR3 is TGTGCCACCAGCTCGTCCCAGGGCGACTATGGCTACACCTTC. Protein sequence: CATSSSQGDYGYTF.

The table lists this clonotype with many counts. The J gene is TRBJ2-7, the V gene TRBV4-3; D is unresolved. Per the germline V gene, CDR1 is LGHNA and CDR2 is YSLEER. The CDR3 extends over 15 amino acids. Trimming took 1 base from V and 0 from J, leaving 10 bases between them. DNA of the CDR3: TGCGCCAGCAGCCAAGGAACTGGTACCTCCTACGAGCAGTACTTC. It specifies CASSQGTGTSYEQYF.

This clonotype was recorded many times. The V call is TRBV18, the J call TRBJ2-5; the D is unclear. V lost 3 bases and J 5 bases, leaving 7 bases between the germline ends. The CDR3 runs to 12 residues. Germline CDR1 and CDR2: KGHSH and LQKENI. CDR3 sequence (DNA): TGTGCCAGCTCACCGAGTCGGGAGACCCAGTACTTC. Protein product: CASSPSRETQYF.